The 14 T cell receptor beta chains reported below all come from one sample, sequenced in a study of blood T cell repertoires in COVID-19. Method: immunoSEQ multiplex PCR; TCRdb's copy keeps in-frame clones and lacks some. The table lists 150,000 to 200,000 clones, around nine tenths of them singletons. The source material was peripheral blood. These receptors came from a man between 35 and 55 years old with active or convalescent COVID-19.

The gene calls are TRBV28 and TRBJ2-5, with 7 bases identical to TRBD2. Trimming removed 4 bases from V and 6 bases from J; junction bases left unmatched: 5. Germline V gene data show CDR1 as MDHEN and CDR2 as SYDVKM. CDR3 size: 13 residues. The CDR3 DNA sequence: TGTGCCAGCAGTTACCGACTAGCACAGACCCAGTACTTC. Translation: CASSYRLAQTQYF.

The chain is built from TRBV30 and TRBJ2-5; weak D call: TRBD1 (6 bases). V was trimmed by 0 bases and J by 0 bases, leaving 8 bases between them. CDR1 and CDR2 from the germline V gene are GTSNPN and SVGIG (reference sequence). CDR3 length: 14 residues. CDR3: CAWSVGDNQETQYF. The CDR3 nucleotides are TGTGCCTGGAGTGTGGGGGACAACCAAGAGACCCAGTACTTC.

The rearrangement links TRBV9 to TRBJ2-5; TRBD1 agrees at 7 bases. The J segment lost 4 bases and the V segment lost 4 bases, leaving 7 bases of the junction unmatched. CDR1 is SGDLS and CDR2 is YYNGEE in the germline V gene. CDR3 length equals 14 residues. CDR3 protein: CASSPRTGRETQYF. CDR3 sequence (DNA): TGTGCCAGCAGCCCCCGGACAGGTCGAGAGACCCAGTACTTC.

A word on this clone: The junction shows a germline mismatch at one end, possibly a read error. The chain employs TRBV7-7 and TRBJ2-7; 7 bases align to TRBD1. The CDR3 has 14 residues. CDR1 and CDR2 from the germline V gene are SSHAT and FNYEAQ (reference sequence). CDR3 amino acids: CASSKGQQDYEQYF. Written as DNA, the CDR3 is TGTGCTAGCAGCAAGGGACAGCAAGACTACGAGCAGTACTTC.

The chain has TRBV6-5 and TRBJ1-1, with D tentatively TRBD1 (5 bases). The CDR3 is 14 residues long. Trimming shortened V by 4 bases and J by 4 bases, and 13 bases separated the two germline ends. Germline loops: CDR1 MNHEY, CDR2 SVGAGI. The CDR3 nucleotides read TGTGCCAGCAGTTTCCGAGACAGAAGCACTGAAGCTTTCTTT. It encodes CASSFRDRSTEAFF.

V and J are TRBV9 and TRBJ1-5; 7 bases match TRBD1. The CDR3 covers 15 residues. J was trimmed by 4 bases and V by 0 bases; bases with no gene match: 4. Germline assignment: CDR1 SGDLS and CDR2 YYNGEE. The CDR3 here is CASSVEGTVNQPQHF. DNA for the CDR3: TGTGCCAGCAGCGTAGAGGGGACAGTAAATCAGCCCCAGCATTTT.

This clone showed up just once. This sample includes further DNA sequences coding for the same CDR3. This chain joins TRBV6-6 and TRBJ1-4, with 10 nucleotides matching TRBD1. J gave up 8 bases and V 6 bases, and 6 bases lay outside the gene matches. Per germline, CDR1 MNHNY and CDR2 SVGAGI (reference sequence). CDR3 length: 14 residues. For the CDR3, the DNA is TGTGCCAGCAGCAGGGACAGGGGAAGGGAAAAACTGTTTTTT. Residues: CASSRDRGREKLFF.

The chain recombines TRBV3-1 (or the pseudogene TRBV3-2) with TRBJ1-1; D ambiguous. CDR3 size: 14 residues. Germline V CDR1 and CDR2: LGHDT, YNNKEL (reference sequence). Trimming removed 6 bases at V and 0 bases at J, with 11 bases between. CDR3 sequence reads: CASRADGMNTEAFF. CDR3 nucleotides: TGTGCCAGCAGAGCGGACGGGATGAACACTGAAGCTTTCTTT.

The rearrangement links TRBV30 to TRBJ2-7; 9 bases match TRBD1. The CDR3 has 15 residues. J lost 2 bases, V lost 1 base, and 6 bases had no gene match. Germline V gene lookup returns CDR1 GTSNPN and CDR2 SVGIG (reference sequence). CDR3 loop: CAWSGGQGGPYEQYF. CDR3 bases: TGTGCCTGGAGTGGGGGACAGGGAGGGCCCTACGAGCAGTACTTC.

The chain joins TRBV5-1 to TRBJ2-3; unclear D gene. The CDR3 covers 16 residues. V shed 4 bases and J shed 2 bases, with 17 bases lying between them. Germline CDR1 SGHRS, CDR2 YFSETQ. CDR3 residues: CASSPLPSGPTDTQYF. CDR3 nucleotide sequence: TGCGCCAGCAGCCCGCTCCCTAGTGGTCCCACAGATACGCAGTATTTT.

The V and J genes are TRBV5-8 and TRBJ2-1; the match to TRBD2 covers 9 bases. The CDR3 sequence is 17 residues long. Germline-derived CDR1 and CDR2 are SGHTS and YDEGEE. Trimming took 0 bases from V and 7 from J; bases not matched to a gene: 11. The CDR3 here is CASSLARRRGGGNEQFF. CDR3 in DNA: TGTGCCAGCAGCTTGGCCAGACGGCGGGGGGGCGGAAATGAGCAGTTCTTC.

This chain joins TRBV30 and TRBJ1-5; TRBD1 might be the D (5 bases). Trimming removed 1 base from V and 6 bases from J, with 10 bases in between. The germline V gene encodes CDR1 GTSNPN and CDR2 SVGIG (reference sequence). This CDR3 region has 13 residues. The CDR3 reads CAWSDQGGQPQHF. Written as DNA, the CDR3 is TGTGCCTGGAGTGATCAGGGAGGTCAGCCCCAGCATTTT.

The V gene is TRBV27, the J gene TRBJ2-3; D remains unclear. Germline CDR1 MNHEY, CDR2 SMNVEV (reference sequence). This CDR3 has 13 amino acids. V was cut by 6 bases and J by 1 base, with 8 bases left in between. CDR3 sequence reads: CASSWARTDTQYF. CDR3 sequence (DNA): TGTGCCAGCAGCTGGGCCCGCACAGATACGCAGTATTTT.

This clone showed up just a few times. The chain uses TRBV14 and TRBJ2-5, with D perhaps matching TRBD1 (5 bases). Germline V gives CDR1 SGHDN, CDR2 FVKESK. This CDR3 spans 15 amino acids. Trimming removed 1 base at V and 7 bases at J, with 16 bases between. CDR3 coding DNA: TGTGCCAGCAGCCAAGGGAGTTGGGGCGTAGGGACCCAGTACTTC. Translation gives CASSQGSWGVGTQYF. Full variable domain (outside the CDR3, taken from reference TRBV14 and TRBJ2-5): EAGVTQFPSHSVIEKGQTVTLRCDPISGHDNLYWYRRVMGKEIKFLLHFVKESKQDESGMPNNRFLAERTGGTYSTLKVQPAELEDSGVYFCASSQGSWGVGTQYFGPGTRLLVL.